The rows below give T cell receptor beta chains drawn from one sample of a study of human T cells and chemical hapten exposure. TCRdb itself ran the RACE reads through MiXCR, one entry per CDR3 protein. This table has 300,000 to 350,000 distinct CDR3 sequences, around 7% appearing once. Sequenced here: whole blood, sampled in connection with sensitization to the hapten diphenylcyclopropenone (DPC). The source of these receptors is a woman between 18 and 30 years old with alopecia areata. Some clones in this sample may be carry-over from other donors' samples. Both conserved end residues are part of each CDR3. A D gene is named only where the DNA matches it firmly. Where a row states a size, it is once, few, many or the class of an expanded clone; other rows omit it.

.	TRBV6-2/TRBV6-3	many	TRBJ2-6	CASSYRSWDWRRGANVLTF	TGTGCCAGCAGTTATAGATCGTGGGACTGGAGGCGAGGGGCCAACGTCCTGACTTTC
.	TRBV9	few	TRBJ2-7	CASSGSSRPRSYEQYF	TGTGCCAGCAGCGGGAGTTCCAGACCCCGCTCCTACGAGCAGTACTTC
TRBD1	TRBV6-5	few	TRBJ1-6	CASSYGTGGAGSPLHF	TGTGCCAGCAGTTACGGGACAGGGGGCGCGGGTTCACCCCTCCACTTT
.	TRBV29-1	many	TRBJ2-7	CSVGPSPYEQYF	TGCAGCGTTGGGCCCTCCCCCTACGAGCAGTACTTC
.	TRBV21-1	many	TRBJ1-5	CASSKLWREGNQPQHF	TGTGCCAGCAGCAAATTATGGAGGGAGGGCAATCAGCCCCAGCATTTT
.	TRBV18	few	TRBJ2-3	CASSPPSKTDTQYF	TGTGCCAGCTCACCACCGTCTAAGACAGATACGCAGTATTTT
TRBD2	TRBV20-1	.	TRBJ2-1	CSAREGLAWNEQFF	TGCAGTGCTAGAGAGGGACTAGCTTGGAATGAGCAGTTCTTC
.	TRBV20-1	many	TRBJ1-5	CSASEGLNQPQHF	TGCAGTGCTAGTGAGGGCCTCAATCAGCCCCAGCATTTT
.	TRBV5-1	many	TRBJ1-2	CASSLVQGYGYTF	TGCGCCAGCAGCTTGGTACAGGGCTATGGCTACACCTTC
.	TRBV7-6	few	TRBJ1-1	CASSPNLVTEAFF	TGTGCCAGCAGCCCAAACCTAGTAACTGAAGCCTTCTTT
.	TRBV6-2/TRBV6-3	few	TRBJ1-1	CASSYWGENTEAFF	TGTGCCAGCAGTTATTGGGGAGAGAACACTGAAGCTTTCTTT